These 27 T cell receptor beta chains share one sample of origin, sequenced in a study of blood T cell repertoires in COVID-19. The method was immunoSEQ multiplex PCR; TCRdb's version includes in-frame clones alone and lacks a portion of them. This sample has roughly 120,000 clones, with 86% found just once. The material sequenced was peripheral blood. The receptors were sampled from a human donor in a cohort sampled during active COVID-19.

DNA for the CDR3: TGTGCCAGCAGCTTAGGCAAAGGACAGGGGGCAGGTTGGACTGAAGCTTTCTTT. Its translation: CASSLGKGQGAGWTEAFF. V is TRBV11-3 and J is TRBJ1-1; 11 nucleotides match TRBD1. Germline V lookup: CDR1 SGHNT, CDR2 YENEEA. V dropped 1 base and J dropped 5; count of bases not matched to a gene: 12. The length of the CDR3 is 18 residues. Full variable domain (rest looked up from reference TRBV11-3 and TRBJ1-1): EAGVVQSPRYKIIEKKQPVAFWCNPISGHNTLYWYLQNLGQGPELLIRYENEEAVDDSQLPKDRFSAERLKGVDSTLKIQPAELGDSAVYLCASSLGKGQGAGWTEAFFGQGTRLTVV.

Regarding this clone: This same CDR3 is encoded by further DNA sequences in the sample. The chain links TRBV19 to TRBJ2-1; 11 bases fit TRBD2. CDR3 length: 15 amino acids. Germline trimming cut 4 bases from V and 3 bases from J; bases unmatched to any gene: 2. Germline V gene data show CDR1 as LNHDA and CDR2 as SQIVND (reference sequence). CDR3 amino acids: CASSKTSGSYNEQFF. CDR3 sequence (DNA): TGTGCCAGTAGTAAAACTAGCGGGAGCTACAATGAGCAGTTCTTC.

The chain carries TRBV6-5 and TRBJ2-1, with 7 positions matching TRBD1. The V segment lost 6 bases and the J segment 3 bases; nucleotides outside the gene matches: 5. Germline V lookup: CDR1 MNHEY, CDR2 SVGAGI. CDR3 size: 14 residues. The CDR3 coding sequence is TGTGCCAGCAGGCCAGGGGGTAGCTACAATGAGCAGTTCTTC. Residues: CASRPGGSYNEQFF.

The chain joins TRBV11-3 to TRBJ2-3; the match to TRBD2 covers 11 bases. Losses at the gene ends were 5 bases for V and 5 bases for J; bases not matched to a gene: 3. Looked up from germline, CDR1 is SGHNT and CDR2 is YENEEA. The length of the CDR3 is 14 residues. The CDR3 here is CASSEGTSGDTQYF. In nucleotides, the CDR3 is TGTGCCAGCAGCGAAGGGACTAGCGGAGATACGCAGTATTTT.

The chain couples TRBV18 to TRBJ1-1, with unresolved D. The CDR3 has 16 residues. V lost 8 bases and J 1 base, leaving 20 bases between the germline ends. CDR1 is KGHSH, CDR2 LQKENI, per germline. CDR3: CASGAGLTAANTEAFF. The CDR3 DNA reads TGTGCCAGCGGAGCGGGGTTGACCGCGGCGAACACTGAAGCTTTCTTT.

This clone appeared once. This rearrangement joins TRBV27 to TRBJ1-1; D may be TRBD1 (6 bases). Trimming stripped 2 bases from V and 1 base from J, with 11 bases between. CDR1 is MNHEY and CDR2 is SMNVEV in the germline V gene (reference sequence). The CDR3 is 15 residues long. The CDR3 nucleotides are TGTGCCAGCAGTTTACAGGGGCTCGGGAACACTGAAGCTTTCTTT. Protein: CASSLQGLGNTEAFF.

This chain connects TRBV9 to TRBJ2-2; TRBD2 agrees at 9 bases. CDR1 and CDR2 from the germline V gene are SGDLS and YYNGEE. CDR3 length equals 15 residues. Trimming at V came to 4 bases and at J to 4 bases, leaving 5 bases not matched to a gene. The CDR3 nucleotides are TGTGCCAGCAGCCTTAGCGGGAGTGCCACCGGGGAGCTGTTTTTT. Its protein product is CASSLSGSATGELFF.

The rearrangement links TRBV5-8 to TRBJ2-3; 7 positions agree with TRBD2. CDR1 is SGHTS and CDR2 is YDEGEE in the germline V gene. With 4 bases clipped from V and 5 bases from J, the junction kept 10 bases outside the gene matches. This CDR3 contains 15 residues. DNA for the CDR3: TGTGCCAGCAGCGCTGACGGGGGGAGGGGAGATACGCAGTATTTT. Encoded protein: CASSADGGRGDTQYF.

The V gene is TRBV2, the J gene TRBJ2-1; 10 positions match TRBD2. V was clipped by 7 bases and J by 6 bases; unmatched bases: 6. Per the germline V gene, CDR1 is SNHLY and CDR2 is FYNNEI. The CDR3 length is 14 residues. CDR3 region: CASMGAGGPNEQFF. CDR3 DNA sequence: TGTGCCAGCATGGGAGCGGGAGGGCCCAATGAGCAGTTCTTC.

The chain couples TRBV5-1 to TRBJ2-2; tentatively, D is TRBD1 (6 bases). Germline V gene data show CDR1 as SGHRS and CDR2 as YFSETQ. V gave up 6 bases and J gave up 7 bases, with 10 bases separating them. The CDR3 has 12 amino acids. The CDR3 DNA reads TGCGCCAGCAAATCAGGGGACGGGGAGCTGTTTTTT. Residues: CASKSGDGELFF.

The chain is built from TRBV7-2 and TRBJ2-5; D is possibly TRBD2 (5 bases). The V gene's germline CDR1 is SGHTA and CDR2 FQGNSA. Trimming removed 1 base at V and 0 bases at J, with 15 bases between. This CDR3 has 17 amino acids. The CDR3 nucleotides read TGTGCCAGCAGCTTAGGCACGGGGTCACTATACCAAGAGACCCAGTACTTC. This codes for CASSLGTGSLYQETQYF.

The chain is built from TRBV7-3 and TRBJ2-2; 8 bases map to TRBD2. From germline, CDR1 is SGHTA and CDR2 FQGTGA. The CDR3 runs to 15 residues. Trimming cost V 5 bases and J 5 bases; bases outside gene matches: 7. The CDR3 loop reads CASSGGAGGTGELFF. Here the CDR3 DNA reads TGTGCCAGCAGCGGAGGGGCGGGAGGAACCGGGGAGCTGTTTTTT.

This chain uses TRBV24-1 with TRBJ2-3; TRBD2 matches 7 bases. There are 14 residues in the CDR3. The germline V gene encodes CDR1 KGHDR and CDR2 SFDVKD. V lost 6 bases and J lost 6; bases outside the gene matches: 8. In DNA form, the CDR3 reads TGTGCCACCAGTAAAAGCGGGAAGACGGATACGCAGTATTTT. This gives the protein CATSKSGKTDTQYF.

The chain uses TRBV2 and TRBJ1-4; 8 bases map to TRBD1. Unmatched junction bases numbered 7, after V lost 3 bases and J lost 4 bases. CDR3 length equals 16 residues. CDR1 is SNHLY and CDR2 is FYNNEI in the germline V gene. CDR3 nucleotide sequence: TGTGCCAGCAGTGAGTCCGTGGGACAGGTTAATGAAAAACTGTTTTTT. Translation: CASSESVGQVNEKLFF.

V and J are TRBV9 and TRBJ1-3; 7 bases are a match to TRBD1. This CDR3 comprises 16 residues. Germline-derived CDR1 and CDR2 are SGDLS and YYNGEE. V trimming: 0 bases; J trimming: 6 bases; junction bases outside the gene matches: 9. The CDR3 loop reads CASSVVRGRRENTIYF. The CDR3 coding sequence is TGTGCCAGCAGCGTAGTCAGGGGGAGAAGGGAAAACACCATATATTTT.

J is TRBJ2-7 and V is TRBV6-5; a weak D match, TRBD2 (6 bases). Germline V gene data show CDR1 as MNHEY and CDR2 as SVGAGI. This CDR3 contains 13 residues. The V end lost 3 bases, the J end lost 5 bases, and 11 bases lay between the germline ends. CDR3 amino acids: CASSYRGRNEQYF. CDR3 nucleotides: TGTGCCAGCAGTTATCGGGGGAGGAACGAGCAGTACTTC.

The chain employs TRBV5-4 and TRBJ2-1; 7 positions agree with TRBD1. V shed 3 bases and J 0 bases; nucleotides not matched to a gene: 3. CDR1 is SGHNT and CDR2 is YYREEE in the germline V gene (reference sequence). The length of the CDR3 is 15 residues. Written as DNA, the CDR3 is TGTGCCAGCAGCTGGACAGGAAGCTCCTACAATGAGCAGTTCTTC. It yields the protein CASSWTGSSYNEQFF.

The genes are TRBV7-2 and TRBJ1-6, with D tentatively TRBD1 (6 bases). Deletions cut 5 bases from V and 6 bases from J, with 14 bases between. This CDR3 region has 15 residues. Germline CDR1 SGHTA, CDR2 FQGNSA. DNA for the CDR3: TGTGCCAGCAGCCCACAGGGTATGGGTAATTCACCCCTCCACTTT. Protein sequence: CASSPQGMGNSPLHF.

The sample holds a few counts of this clone. This rearrangement joins TRBV7-6 to TRBJ2-7, with a weak D call TRBD1 (5 bases). This CDR3 contains 15 residues. V lost 2 bases and J lost 3, with 14 bases in between. Germline V lookup: CDR1 SGHVS, CDR2 FNYEAQ. The CDR3 nucleotides are TGTGCCAGCAGCTTATTGCCTCAAGGGGACTACGAGCAGTACTTC. Protein product: CASSLLPQGDYEQYF.

The rearrangement uses TRBV10-1 and TRBJ2-7; D is possibly TRBD2 (6 bases). With 0 bases removed from V and 5 bases from J, the gap between germline ends came to 14 bases. Germline CDR1 is WNHNN and CDR2 is SYGVQD (reference sequence). The CDR3 runs to 15 residues. CDR3 DNA sequence: TGCGCCAGCAGTGAGTCGGGGCTAGCGAACGACGAGCAGTACTTC. It codes for CASSESGLANDEQYF.

This chain joins TRBV5-6 and TRBJ1-3; 8 nucleotides align to TRBD1. CDR1 and CDR2 from the germline V gene are SGHDT and YYEEEE. This CDR3 region has 18 residues. The V and J ends lost 0 bases and 0 bases, in that order; junction bases with no gene match: 8. This CDR3 is CASSLGAGQVNSGNTIYF. The CDR3 nucleotides are TGTGCCAGCAGCTTGGGGGCGGGACAGGTGAACTCTGGAAACACCATATATTTT.

The CDR3 is CASSLGSGQNTGELFF. Here the CDR3 DNA reads TGTGCCAGCAGTCTAGGTTCGGGACAGAACACCGGGGAGCTGTTTTTT. This chain uses TRBV28 with TRBJ2-2; the D gene is possibly TRBD1 (6 bases). The V and J ends lost 5 bases and 1 base respectively, with 14 bases between them. Looked up from germline, CDR1 is MDHEN and CDR2 is SYDVKM. The CDR3 length is 16 residues. Complete variable domain (other parts from reference TRBV28 and TRBJ2-2): DVKVTQSSRYLVKRTGEKVFLECVQDMDHENMFWYRQDPGLGLRLIYFSYDVKMKEKGDIPEGYSVSREKKERFSLILESASTNQTSMYLCASSLGSGQNTGELFFGEGSRLTVL.

This clone was seen a handful of times. The CDR3 DNA reads as TGTGCCAGCAGCGTAGACAGGAATAATTCACCCCTCCACTTT. Translated, it gives CASSVDRNNSPLHF. The J gene is TRBJ1-6, the V gene TRBV9; D is possibly TRBD1 (5 bases). The V and J ends lost 0 bases and 5 bases respectively, with 6 bases between them. CDR3 length: 14 amino acids. Germline CDR1 is SGDLS and CDR2 is YYNGEE.

V gene TRBV21-1 combines with J gene TRBJ2-7; the table gives TRBD1 as D, unverified against the DNA. TRBV21-1 constitutes a pseudogene. The length of the CDR3 is 13 residues. CDR3 sequence: CASSKGQSYEQYF. In nucleotides, the CDR3 is TGTGCCAGCAGCAAGGGACAGAGCTACGAGCAGTACTTC.

This clone was counted once. The chain uses TRBV2 and TRBJ2-2; 13 nucleotides align to TRBD2. V lost 8 bases and J lost 5; bases outside the gene matches: 8. Germline V CDR1 and CDR2: SNHLY, FYNNEI. The CDR3 length is 16 residues. The CDR3 protein is CASLSTSGRRTGELFF. CDR3 bases: TGTGCCAGCTTATCGACTAGCGGGAGGCGAACCGGGGAGCTGTTTTTT.

The chain uses TRBV9 and TRBJ2-1; TRBD2 might be the D (6 bases). Trimming stripped 0 bases from V and 7 bases from J, with 8 bases between. Germline V gene data show CDR1 as SGDLS and CDR2 as YYNGEE. The CDR3 sequence is 13 residues long. The CDR3 bases are TGTGCCAGCAGCGTAGTGGAGGGTAATGAGCAGTTCTTC. It specifies CASSVVEGNEQFF.

This clone was seen a few times. This chain links TRBV5-4 with TRBJ1-6; 7 bases match TRBD1. V dropped 1 base and J dropped 9; count of bases not matched to a gene: 4. The germline V gene has CDR1 SGHNT and CDR2 YYREEE (reference sequence). The CDR3 is 14 residues long. For the CDR3, the DNA is TGTGCCAGCAGCTTGACAGGGGATGCTTCACCCCTCCACTTT. Translation: CASSLTGDASPLHF.